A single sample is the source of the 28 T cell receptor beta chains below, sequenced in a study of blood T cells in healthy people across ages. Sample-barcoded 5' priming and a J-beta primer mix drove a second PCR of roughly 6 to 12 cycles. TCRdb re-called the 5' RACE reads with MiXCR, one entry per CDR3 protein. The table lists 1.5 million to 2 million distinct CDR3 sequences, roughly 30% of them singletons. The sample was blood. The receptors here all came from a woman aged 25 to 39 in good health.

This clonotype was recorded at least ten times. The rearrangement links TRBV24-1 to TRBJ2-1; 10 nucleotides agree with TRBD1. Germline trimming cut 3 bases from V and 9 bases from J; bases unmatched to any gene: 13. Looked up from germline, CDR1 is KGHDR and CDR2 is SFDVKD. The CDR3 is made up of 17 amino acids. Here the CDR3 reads CATSDPSGQGLNGEQFF. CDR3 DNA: TGTGCCACCAGTGATCCCTCGGGACAGGGGTTAAACGGTGAGCAGTTCTTC.

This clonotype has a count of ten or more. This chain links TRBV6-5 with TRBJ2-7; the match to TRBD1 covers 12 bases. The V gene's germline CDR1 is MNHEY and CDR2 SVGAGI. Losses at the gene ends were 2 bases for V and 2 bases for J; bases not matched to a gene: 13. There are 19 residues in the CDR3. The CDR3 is CASSYRRDRGLSGPYEQYF. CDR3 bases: TGTGCCAGCAGTTACCGCCGGGACAGGGGGCTAAGCGGGCCCTACGAGCAGTACTTC.

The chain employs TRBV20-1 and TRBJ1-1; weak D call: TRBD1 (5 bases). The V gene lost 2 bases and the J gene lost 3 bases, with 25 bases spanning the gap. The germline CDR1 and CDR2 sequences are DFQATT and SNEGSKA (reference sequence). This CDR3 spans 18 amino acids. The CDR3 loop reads CSARIEGWAMGVDTEAFF. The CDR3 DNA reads TGCAGTGCTAGAATCGAAGGGTGGGCGATGGGGGTTGACACTGAAGCTTTCTTT.

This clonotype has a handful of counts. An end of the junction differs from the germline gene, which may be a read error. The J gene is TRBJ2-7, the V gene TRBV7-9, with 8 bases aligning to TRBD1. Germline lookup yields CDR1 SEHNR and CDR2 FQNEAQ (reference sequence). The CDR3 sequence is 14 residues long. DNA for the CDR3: TGTACCAGCAGCCCGACAGGGGCGGACGGCGAGCAGTACTTC. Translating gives CTSSPTGADGEQYF. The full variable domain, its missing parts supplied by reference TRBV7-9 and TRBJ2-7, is DTGVSQNPRHKITKRGQNVTFRCDPISEHNRLYWYRQTLGQGPEFLTYFQNEAQLEKSRLLSDRFSAERPKGSFSTLEIQRTEQGDSAMYLCTSSPTGADGEQYFGPGTRLTVT.

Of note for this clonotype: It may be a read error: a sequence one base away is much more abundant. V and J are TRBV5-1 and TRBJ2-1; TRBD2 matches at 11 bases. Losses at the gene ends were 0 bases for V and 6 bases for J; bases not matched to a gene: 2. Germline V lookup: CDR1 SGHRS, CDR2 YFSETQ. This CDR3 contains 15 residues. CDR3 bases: TGCGCCAGCAGCTTGGTGACTAGCGGGGCCAATGAGCAGTTCTTC. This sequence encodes CASSLVTSGANEQFF.

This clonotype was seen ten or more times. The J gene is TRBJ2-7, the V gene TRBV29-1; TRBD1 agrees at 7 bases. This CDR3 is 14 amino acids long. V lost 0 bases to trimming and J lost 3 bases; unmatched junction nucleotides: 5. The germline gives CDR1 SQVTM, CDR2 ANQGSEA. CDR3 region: CSVEEDGTVYEQYF. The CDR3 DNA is TGCAGCGTTGAAGAAGACGGGACAGTCTACGAGCAGTACTTC.

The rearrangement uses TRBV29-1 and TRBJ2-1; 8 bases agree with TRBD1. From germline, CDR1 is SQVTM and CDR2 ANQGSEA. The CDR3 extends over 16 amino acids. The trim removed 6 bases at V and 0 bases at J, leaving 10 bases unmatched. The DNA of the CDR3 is TGCAGCGTAGAGAGCGCACAGGGGGGCTCCTACAATGAGCAGTTCTTC. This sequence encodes CSVESAQGGSYNEQFF.

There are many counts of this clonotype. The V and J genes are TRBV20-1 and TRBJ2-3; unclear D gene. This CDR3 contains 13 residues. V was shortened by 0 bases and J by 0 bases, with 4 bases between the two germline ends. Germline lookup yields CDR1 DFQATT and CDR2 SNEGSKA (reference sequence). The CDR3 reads CSARDHSTDTQYF. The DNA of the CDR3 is TGCAGTGCTAGAGACCATAGCACAGATACGCAGTATTTT.

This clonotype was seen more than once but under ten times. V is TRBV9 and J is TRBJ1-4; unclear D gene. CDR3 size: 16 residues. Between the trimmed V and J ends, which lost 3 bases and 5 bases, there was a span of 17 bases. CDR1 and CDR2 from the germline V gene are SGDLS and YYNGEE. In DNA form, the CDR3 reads TGTGCCAGCAGCGAGGGCCTTTTTAGGAGGAATGAAAAACTGTTTTTT. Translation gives CASSEGLFRRNEKLFF.

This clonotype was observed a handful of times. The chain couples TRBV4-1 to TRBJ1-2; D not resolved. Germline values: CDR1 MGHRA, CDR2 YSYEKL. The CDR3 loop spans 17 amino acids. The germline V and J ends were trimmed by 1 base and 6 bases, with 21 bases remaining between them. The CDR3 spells CASSQAITVGGRNGYTF. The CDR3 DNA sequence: TGCGCCAGCAGCCAAGCGATTACAGTGGGCGGGAGAAATGGCTACACCTTC.

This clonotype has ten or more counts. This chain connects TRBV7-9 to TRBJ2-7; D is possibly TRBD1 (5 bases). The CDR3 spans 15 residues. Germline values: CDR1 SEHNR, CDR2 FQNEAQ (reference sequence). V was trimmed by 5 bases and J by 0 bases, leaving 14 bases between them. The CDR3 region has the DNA TGTGCCAGCAGCCCAGAGACAGCTAGCTCCTACGAGCAGTACTTC. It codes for CASSPETASSYEQYF.

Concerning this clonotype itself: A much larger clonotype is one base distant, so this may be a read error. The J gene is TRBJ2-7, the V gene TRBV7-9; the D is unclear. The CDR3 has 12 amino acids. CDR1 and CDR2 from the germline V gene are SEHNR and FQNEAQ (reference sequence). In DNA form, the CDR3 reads TGTGTCAGCAGCAACCGGGCCTACGAGCAGTACTTC. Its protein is CVSSNRAYEQYF.

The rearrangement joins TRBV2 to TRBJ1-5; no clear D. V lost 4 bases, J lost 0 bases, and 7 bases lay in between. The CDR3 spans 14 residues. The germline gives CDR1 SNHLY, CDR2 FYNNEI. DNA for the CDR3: TGTGCCAGCAGTGGGTTATATAGCAATCAGCCCCAGCATTTT. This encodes CASSGLYSNQPQHF. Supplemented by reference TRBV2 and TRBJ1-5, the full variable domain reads EPEVTQTPSHQVTQMGQEVILRCVPISNHLYFYWYRQILGQKVEFLVSFYNNEISEKSEIFDDQFSVERPDGSNFTLKIRSTKLEDSAMYFCASSGLYSNQPQHFGDGTRLSIL.

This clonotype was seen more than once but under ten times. The chain's CDR3 is CASSSGFDEQYF. For the CDR3, the DNA is TGCGCCAGCAGCTCGGGTTTCGACGAGCAGTACTTC. The chain links TRBV5-1 to TRBJ2-7; D is unclear. CDR1 and CDR2 from the germline V gene are SGHRS and YFSETQ. The CDR3 is made up of 12 amino acids. Trimming took 3 bases from V and 5 from J, leaving 9 bases between them.

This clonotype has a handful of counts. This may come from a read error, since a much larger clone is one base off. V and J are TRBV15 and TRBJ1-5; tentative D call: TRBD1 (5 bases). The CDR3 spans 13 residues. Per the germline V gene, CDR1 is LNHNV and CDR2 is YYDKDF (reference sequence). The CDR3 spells CTTSRDRNQPQHF. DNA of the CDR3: TGTACCACCAGCAGAGACAGAAATCAGCCCCAGCATTTT.

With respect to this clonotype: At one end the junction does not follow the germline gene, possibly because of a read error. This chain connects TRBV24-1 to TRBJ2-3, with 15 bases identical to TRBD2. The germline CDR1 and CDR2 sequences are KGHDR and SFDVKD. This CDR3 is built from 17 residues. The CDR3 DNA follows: TGTGCCACCAGTGAGCCAGGGACTAGCGGGGGGTCAGACACGCAGTATTTT. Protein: CATSEPGTSGGSDTQYF.

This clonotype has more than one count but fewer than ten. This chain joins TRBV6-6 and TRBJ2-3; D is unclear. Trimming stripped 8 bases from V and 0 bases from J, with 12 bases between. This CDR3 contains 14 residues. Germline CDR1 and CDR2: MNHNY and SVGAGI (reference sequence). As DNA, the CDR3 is TGTGCCAGCGGCACCCAGTTTAGCACAGATACGCAGTATTTT. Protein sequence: CASGTQFSTDTQYF.

The CDR3 DNA sequence: TGTGCCAGCAGTTTCTCCGGGACGCAAGCTTTCTTT. This gives the protein CASSFSGTQAFF. The genes are TRBV6-2 or TRBV6-3 and TRBJ1-1; D possibly corresponds to TRBD1 (5 bases). This CDR3 comprises 12 residues. Deletions cut 4 bases from V and 9 bases from J, with 12 bases between. From germline, CDR1 is MNHEY and CDR2 SVGEGT.

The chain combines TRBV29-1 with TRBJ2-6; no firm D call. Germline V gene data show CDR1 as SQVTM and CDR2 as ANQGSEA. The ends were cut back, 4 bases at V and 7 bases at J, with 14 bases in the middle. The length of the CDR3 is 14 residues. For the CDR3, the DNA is TGCAGCGTTGGAGCGACCGCTCGCGCCAACGTCCTGACTTTC. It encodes CSVGATARANVLTF.

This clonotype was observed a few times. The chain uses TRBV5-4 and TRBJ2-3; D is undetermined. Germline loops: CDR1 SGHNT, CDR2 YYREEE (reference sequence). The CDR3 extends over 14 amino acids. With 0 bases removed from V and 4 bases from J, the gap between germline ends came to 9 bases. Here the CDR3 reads CASSLVTVPDTQYF. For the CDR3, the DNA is TGTGCCAGCAGCTTGGTTACAGTCCCAGATACGCAGTATTTT.

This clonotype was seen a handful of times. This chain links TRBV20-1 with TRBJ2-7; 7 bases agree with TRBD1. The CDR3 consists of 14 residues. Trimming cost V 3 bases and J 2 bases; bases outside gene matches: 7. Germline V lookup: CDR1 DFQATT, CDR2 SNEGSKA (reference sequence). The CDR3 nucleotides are TGCAGTGCTAGTCTCGGGGACAGTACCTACGAGCAGTACTTC. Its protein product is CSASLGDSTYEQYF.

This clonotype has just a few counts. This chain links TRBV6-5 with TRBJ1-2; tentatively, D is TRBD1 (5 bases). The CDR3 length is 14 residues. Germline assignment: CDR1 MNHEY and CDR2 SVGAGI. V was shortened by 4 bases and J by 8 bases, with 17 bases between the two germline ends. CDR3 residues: CASSSSGLPGGYTF. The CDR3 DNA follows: TGTGCCAGCAGTTCGTCGGGGCTTCCCGGCGGCTACACCTTC.

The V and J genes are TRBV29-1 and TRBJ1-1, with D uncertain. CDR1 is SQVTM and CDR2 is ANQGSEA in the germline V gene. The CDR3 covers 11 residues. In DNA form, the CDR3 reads TGCAACGCCACCTCTCGACCTGAAGCTTTCTTT. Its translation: CNATSRPEAFF.

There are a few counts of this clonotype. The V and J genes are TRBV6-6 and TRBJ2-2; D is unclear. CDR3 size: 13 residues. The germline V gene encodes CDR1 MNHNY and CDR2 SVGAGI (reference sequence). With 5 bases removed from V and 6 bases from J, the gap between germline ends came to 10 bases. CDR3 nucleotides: TGTGCCAGCAGTGTGGGGTGGGCCGGGGAGCTGTTTTTT. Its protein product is CASSVGWAGELFF.

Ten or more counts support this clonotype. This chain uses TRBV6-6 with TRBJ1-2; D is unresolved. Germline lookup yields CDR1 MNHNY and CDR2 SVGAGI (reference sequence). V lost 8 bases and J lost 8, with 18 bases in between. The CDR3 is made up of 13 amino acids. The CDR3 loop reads CASSREIGEGYTF. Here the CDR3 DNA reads TGTGCCAGCTCGCGGGAGATAGGAGAGGGCTACACCTTC.

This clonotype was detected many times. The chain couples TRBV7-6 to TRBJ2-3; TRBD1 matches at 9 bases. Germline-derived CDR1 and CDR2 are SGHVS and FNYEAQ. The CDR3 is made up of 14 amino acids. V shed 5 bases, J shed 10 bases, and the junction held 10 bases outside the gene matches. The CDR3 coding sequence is TGTGCCAGCAGCGGACCCGGGACAGGGTCCCCGCAGTATTTT. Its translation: CASSGPGTGSPQYF. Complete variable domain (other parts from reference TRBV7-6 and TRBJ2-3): GAGVSQSPRYKVTKRGQDVALRCDPISGHVSLYWYRQALGQGPEFLTYFNYEAQQDKSGLPNDRFSAERPEGSISTLTIQRTEQRDSAMYRCASSGPGTGSPQYFGPGTRLTVL.

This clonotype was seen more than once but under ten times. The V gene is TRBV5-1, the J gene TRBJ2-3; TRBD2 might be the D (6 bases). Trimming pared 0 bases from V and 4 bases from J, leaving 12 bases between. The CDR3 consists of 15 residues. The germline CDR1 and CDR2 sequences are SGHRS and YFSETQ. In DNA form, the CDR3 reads TGCGCCAGCAGCTTGGTGGGGACTGTACCAGATACGCAGTATTTT. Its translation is CASSLVGTVPDTQYF.

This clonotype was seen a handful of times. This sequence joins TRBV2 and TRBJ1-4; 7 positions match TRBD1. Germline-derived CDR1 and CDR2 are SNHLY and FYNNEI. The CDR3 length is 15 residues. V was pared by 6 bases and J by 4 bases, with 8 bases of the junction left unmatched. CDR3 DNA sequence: TGTGCCAGCAGGAAGGGGGACAGCCGTAATGAAAAACTGTTTTTT. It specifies CASRKGDSRNEKLFF. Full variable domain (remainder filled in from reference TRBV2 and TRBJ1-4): EPEVTQTPSHQVTQMGQEVILRCVPISNHLYFYWYRQILGQKVEFLVSFYNNEISEKSEIFDDQFSVERPDGSNFTLKIRSTKLEDSAMYFCASRKGDSRNEKLFFGSGTQLSVL.